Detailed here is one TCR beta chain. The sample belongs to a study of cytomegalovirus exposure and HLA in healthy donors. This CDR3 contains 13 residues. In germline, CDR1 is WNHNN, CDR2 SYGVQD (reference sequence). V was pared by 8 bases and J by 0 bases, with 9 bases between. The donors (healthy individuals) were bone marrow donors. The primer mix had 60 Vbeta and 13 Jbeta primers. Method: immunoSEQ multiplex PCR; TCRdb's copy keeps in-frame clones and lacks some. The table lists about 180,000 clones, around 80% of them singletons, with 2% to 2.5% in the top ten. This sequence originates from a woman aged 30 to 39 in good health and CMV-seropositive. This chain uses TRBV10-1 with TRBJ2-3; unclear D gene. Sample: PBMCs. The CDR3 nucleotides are TGCGCCAGCTCTCTAACTAGCACAGATACGCAGTATTTT. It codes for CASSLTSTDTQYF.